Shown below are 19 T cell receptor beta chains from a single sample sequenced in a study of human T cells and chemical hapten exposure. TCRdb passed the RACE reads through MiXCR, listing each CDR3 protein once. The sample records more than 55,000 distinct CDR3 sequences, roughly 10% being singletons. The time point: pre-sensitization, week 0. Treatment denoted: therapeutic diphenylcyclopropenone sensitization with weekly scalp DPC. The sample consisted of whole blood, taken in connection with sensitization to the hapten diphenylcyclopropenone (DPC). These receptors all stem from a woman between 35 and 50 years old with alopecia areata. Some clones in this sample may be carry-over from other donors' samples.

The CDR3 DNA reads as TGCAGCGTTGAAGACAGTTACCCTCCCCAGTACTTC. Translating gives CSVEDSYPPQYF. V gene TRBV29-1 combines with J gene TRBJ2-5, with D unclear. Germline assignment: CDR1 SQVTM and CDR2 ANQGSEA. The CDR3 has 12 amino acids. The V end was cut by 0 bases, the J end by 9 bases, with 11 bases between.

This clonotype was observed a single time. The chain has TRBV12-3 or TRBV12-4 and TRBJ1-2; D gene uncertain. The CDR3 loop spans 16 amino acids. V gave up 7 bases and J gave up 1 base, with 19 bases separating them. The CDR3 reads CASKGRRAGRNYGYTF. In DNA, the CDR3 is TGTGCCAGCAAGGGCCGGAGGGCAGGACGTAACTATGGCTACACCTTC.

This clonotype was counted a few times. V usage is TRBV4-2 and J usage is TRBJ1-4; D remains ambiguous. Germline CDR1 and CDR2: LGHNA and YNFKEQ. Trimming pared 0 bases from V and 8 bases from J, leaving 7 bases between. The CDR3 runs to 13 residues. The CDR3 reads CASSQETLEKLFF. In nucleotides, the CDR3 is TGTGCCAGCAGCCAAGAAACCCTGGAAAAACTGTTTTTT.

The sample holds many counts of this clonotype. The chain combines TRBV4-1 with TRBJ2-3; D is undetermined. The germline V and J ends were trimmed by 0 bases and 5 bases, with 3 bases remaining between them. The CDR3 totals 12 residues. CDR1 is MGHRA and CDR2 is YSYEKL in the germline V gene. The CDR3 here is CASSQDLDTQYF. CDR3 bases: TGCGCCAGCAGCCAAGATCTAGATACGCAGTATTTT.

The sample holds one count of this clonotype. This CDR3 is CASSLDRYEQYF. Written as DNA, the CDR3 is TGTGCCAGCAGCCTCGACAGATACGAGCAGTACTTC. This rearrangement joins TRBV3-1 to TRBJ2-7; D perhaps matches TRBD1 (5 bases). CDR1 and CDR2 (germline): LGHDT, YNNKEL (reference sequence). V gave up 4 bases and J gave up 4 bases, with 8 bases separating them. The CDR3 has 12 amino acids.

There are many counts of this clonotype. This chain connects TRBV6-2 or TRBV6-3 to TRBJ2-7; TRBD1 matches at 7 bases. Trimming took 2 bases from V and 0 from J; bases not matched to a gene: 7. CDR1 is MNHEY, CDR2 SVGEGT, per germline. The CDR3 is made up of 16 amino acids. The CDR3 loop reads CASSYTGVVPSYEQYF. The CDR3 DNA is TGTGCCAGCAGTTACACAGGGGTCGTCCCCTCCTACGAGCAGTACTTC.

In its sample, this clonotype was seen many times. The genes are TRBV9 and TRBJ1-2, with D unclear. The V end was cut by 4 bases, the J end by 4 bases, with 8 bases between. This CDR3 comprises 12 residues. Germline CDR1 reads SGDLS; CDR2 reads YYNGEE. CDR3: CASSSLAYGYTF. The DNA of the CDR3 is TGTGCCAGCAGCTCCCTTGCCTATGGCTACACCTTC.

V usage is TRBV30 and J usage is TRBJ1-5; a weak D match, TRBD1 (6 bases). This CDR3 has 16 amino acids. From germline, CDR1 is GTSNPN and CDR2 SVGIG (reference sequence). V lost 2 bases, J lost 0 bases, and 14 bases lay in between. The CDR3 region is CAWSYGQIGSNQPQHF. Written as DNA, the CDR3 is TGTGCCTGGAGTTACGGACAGATTGGTAGCAATCAGCCCCAGCATTTT.

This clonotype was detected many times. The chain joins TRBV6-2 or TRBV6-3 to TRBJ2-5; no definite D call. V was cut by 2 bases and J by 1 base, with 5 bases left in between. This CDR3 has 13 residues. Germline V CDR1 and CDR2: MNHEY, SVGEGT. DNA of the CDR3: TGTGCCAGCAGTTACGGGTTCCAAGAGACCCAGTACTTC. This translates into CASSYGFQETQYF.

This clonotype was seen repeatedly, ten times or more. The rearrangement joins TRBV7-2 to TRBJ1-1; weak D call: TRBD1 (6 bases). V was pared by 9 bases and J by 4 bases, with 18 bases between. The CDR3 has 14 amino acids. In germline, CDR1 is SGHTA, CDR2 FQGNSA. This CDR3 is CASIRGGSVTEAFF. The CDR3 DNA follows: TGTGCCAGTATTAGGGGGGGCAGCGTCACTGAAGCTTTCTTT.

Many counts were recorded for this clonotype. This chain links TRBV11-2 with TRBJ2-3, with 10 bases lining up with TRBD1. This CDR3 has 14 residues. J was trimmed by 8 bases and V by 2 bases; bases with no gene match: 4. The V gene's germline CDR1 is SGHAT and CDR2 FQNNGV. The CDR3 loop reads CASSLTDRGRTQYF. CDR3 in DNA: TGTGCCAGCAGCTTAACTGACAGGGGGCGTACGCAGTATTTT.

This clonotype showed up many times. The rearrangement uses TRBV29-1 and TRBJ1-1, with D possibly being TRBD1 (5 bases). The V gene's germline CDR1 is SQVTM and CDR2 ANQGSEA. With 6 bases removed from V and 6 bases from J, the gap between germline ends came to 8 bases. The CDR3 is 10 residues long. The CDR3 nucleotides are TGCAGCGTCGAGACAGCTGAAGCTTTCTTT. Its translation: CSVETAEAFF.

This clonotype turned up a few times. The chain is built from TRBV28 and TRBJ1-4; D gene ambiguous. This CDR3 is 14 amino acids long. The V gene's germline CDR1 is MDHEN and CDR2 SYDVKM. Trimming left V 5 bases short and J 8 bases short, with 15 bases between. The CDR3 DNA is TGTGCCAGCAGTCCTACTCCGGGGTGGGAAAAACTGTTTTTT. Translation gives CASSPTPGWEKLFF.

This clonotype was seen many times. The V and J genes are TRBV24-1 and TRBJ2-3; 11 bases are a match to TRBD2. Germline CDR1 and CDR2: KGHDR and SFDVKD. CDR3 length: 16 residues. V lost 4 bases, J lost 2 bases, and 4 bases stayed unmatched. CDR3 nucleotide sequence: TGTGCCACCAGTGACCCTAGCGGGAGGACCACAGATACGCAGTATTTT. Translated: CATSDPSGRTTDTQYF.

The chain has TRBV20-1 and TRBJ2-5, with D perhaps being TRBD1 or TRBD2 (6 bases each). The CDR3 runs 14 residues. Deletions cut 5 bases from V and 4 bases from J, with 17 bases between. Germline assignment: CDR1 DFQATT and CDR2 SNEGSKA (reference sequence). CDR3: CSARPGGRGETQYF. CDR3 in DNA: TGCAGTGCTCGACCCGGGGGCAGGGGAGAGACCCAGTACTTC.

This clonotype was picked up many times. The CDR3: CASSGRDPTGNSPLHF. The CDR3 DNA reads TGTGCCAGCAGTGGAAGGGACCCCACGGGTAATTCACCCCTCCACTTT. The V call is TRBV6-6, the J call TRBJ1-6; tentatively, D is TRBD1 (5 bases). The CDR3 runs 16 residues. Germline V lookup: CDR1 MNHNY, CDR2 SVGAGI (reference sequence). V lost 5 bases and J lost 6, with 17 bases in between.

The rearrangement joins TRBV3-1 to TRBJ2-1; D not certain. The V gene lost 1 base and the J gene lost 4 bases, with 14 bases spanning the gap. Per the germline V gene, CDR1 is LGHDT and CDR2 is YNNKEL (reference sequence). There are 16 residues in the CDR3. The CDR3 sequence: CASSQAFLTQYNEQFF. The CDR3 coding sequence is TGTGCCAGCAGCCAAGCGTTTCTAACGCAATACAATGAGCAGTTCTTC.

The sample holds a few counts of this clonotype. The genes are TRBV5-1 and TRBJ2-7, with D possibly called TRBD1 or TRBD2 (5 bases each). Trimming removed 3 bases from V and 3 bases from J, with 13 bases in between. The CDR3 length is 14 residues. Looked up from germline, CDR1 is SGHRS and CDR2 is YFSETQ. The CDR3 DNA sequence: TGCGCCAGCAGCTCAGGGACGGCTTTCTACGAGCAGTACTTC. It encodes CASSSGTAFYEQYF.

DNA of the CDR3: TGTGCCAGCAGTTTTTCAGGGGGTCCTGGAAACACCATATATTTT. Residues: CASSFSGGPGNTIYF. This chain links TRBV6-6 with TRBJ1-3; 7 bases fit TRBD1. The CDR3 is 15 amino acids. Germline V lookup: CDR1 MNHNY, CDR2 SVGAGI (reference sequence). Trimming removed 4 bases from V and 2 bases from J; junction bases left unmatched: 5.